These 21 T cell receptor beta chains were sequenced from one sample in a study of monozygotic twins with cystic fibrosis. TCRdb keeps only in-frame clones here, not all; method: immunoSEQ multiplex PCR. The data hold about 36,000 clones, with approximately 84% observed a single time. Sequenced: blood. The receptors derive from a girl aged 2-15 years with cystic fibrosis.

The gene calls are TRBV2 and TRBJ1-6, with TRBD1 identical over 7 bases. The CDR3 covers 14 residues. V dropped 11 bases and J dropped 5; count of bases not matched to a gene: 9. CDR1 and CDR2 from the germline V gene are SNHLY and FYNNEI. CDR3 DNA sequence: TGTGCCGGGCAGGGGGACAGACATAATTCACCCCTCCACTTT. Protein: CAGQGDRHNSPLHF. Supplemented by reference TRBV2 and TRBJ1-6, the full variable domain reads EPEVTQTPSHQVTQMGQEVILRCVPISNHLYFYWYRQILGQKVEFLVSFYNNEISEKSEIFDDQFSVERPDGSNFTLKIRSTKLEDSAMYFCAGQGDRHNSPLHFGNGTRLTVT.

V gene TRBV14 combines with J gene TRBJ1-2; D gene uncertain. CDR1 SGHDN and CDR2 FVKESK come from the germline V gene. V lost 1 base and J 2 bases, leaving 11 bases between the germline ends. This CDR3 region has 15 residues. CDR3: CASSQGTGRNYGYTF. The DNA of the CDR3 is TGTGCCAGCAGCCAAGGGACGGGCCGGAACTATGGCTACACCTTC.

This clone occurred once. The V and J genes are TRBV9 and TRBJ2-3; D perhaps matches TRBD2 (7 bases). The CDR3 runs to 16 residues. Trimming pared 0 bases from V and 1 base from J, leaving 12 bases between. Germline CDR1 and CDR2: SGDLS and YYNGEE. The CDR3 DNA sequence: TGTGCCAGCAGCGTAGACCCGGGGGGCGGCACAGATACGCAGTATTTT. The encoded protein is CASSVDPGGGTDTQYF.

CDR3 loop: CASSSRSRDEQYF. CDR3 bases: TGTGCCAGCAGTTCCAGGTCCAGAGACGAGCAGTACTTC. The chain recombines TRBV6-5 with TRBJ2-7; D is unresolved. CDR3 size: 13 residues. V lost 4 bases, J lost 5 bases, and 12 bases lay in between. CDR1 and CDR2 from the germline V gene are MNHEY and SVGAGI.

This chain joins TRBV30 and TRBJ2-3, with D unclear. Germline V gene data show CDR1 as GTSNPN and CDR2 as SVGIG (reference sequence). V was shortened by 0 bases and J by 6 bases, with 7 bases between the two germline ends. This CDR3 is built from 12 residues. CDR3 nucleotides: TGTGCCTGGAGTGTGTTCAGGGATACGCAGTATTTT. This sequence encodes CAWSVFRDTQYF.

The V gene is TRBV4-1, the J gene TRBJ1-5, with 7 nucleotides matching TRBD1. With 1 base clipped from V and 3 bases from J, the junction kept 6 bases outside the gene matches. The CDR3 length is 16 residues. The germline V gene encodes CDR1 MGHRA and CDR2 YSYEKL. DNA of the CDR3: TGCGCCAGCAGCCAAGCAGGGGACAGACACAATCAGCCCCAGCATTTT. The encoded protein is CASSQAGDRHNQPQHF.

The V call is TRBV9, the J call TRBJ2-1; 10 nucleotides agree with TRBD2. V was clipped by 0 bases and J by 0 bases; unmatched bases: 6. The CDR3 runs to 18 residues. Germline CDR1 and CDR2: SGDLS and YYNGEE. The CDR3 nucleotides are TGTGCCAGCAGCGTAGCTCTAGCGGGGGAAAGCTCCTACAATGAGCAGTTCTTC. Translating gives CASSVALAGESSYNEQFF.

Regarding this clone: One end of the junction fails to match germline, which may point to a read error. V gene TRBV30 combines with J gene TRBJ2-7; 8 bases are a match to TRBD2. The germline V gene has CDR1 GTSNPN and CDR2 SVGIG (reference sequence). CDR3 length equals 12 residues. The CDR3 here is CAWSVQDHRGGF. The CDR3 DNA follows: TGTGCCTGGAGTGTACAGGACCATCGCGGGGGGTTC.

The chain is built from TRBV18 and TRBJ1-2; 7 bases are shared with TRBD1. This CDR3 has 14 amino acids. The ends lost 5 bases at V and 7 bases at J; junction bases unmatched: 10. CDR1 KGHSH and CDR2 LQKENI come from the germline V gene. In DNA form, the CDR3 reads TGTGCCAGCTCATCCGACAGGGCCCCGGGTGGCTACACCTTC. Translating it yields CASSSDRAPGGYTF.

The gene calls are TRBV4-3 and TRBJ1-5, with a possible D match to TRBD1 (6 bases). The CDR3 runs to 15 residues. V was trimmed by 1 base and J by 4 bases, leaving 11 bases between them. CDR1 is LGHNA, CDR2 YSLEER, per germline. The CDR3 protein is CASSQVVGANQPQHF. CDR3 sequence (DNA): TGCGCCAGCAGCCAAGTCGTGGGGGCTAATCAGCCCCAGCATTTT.

The J gene is TRBJ2-3, the V gene TRBV30; TRBD2 aligns across 7 bases. V was clipped by 1 base and J by 2 bases; unmatched bases: 3. The CDR3 runs to 14 residues. Germline values: CDR1 GTSNPN, CDR2 SVGIG (reference sequence). CDR3 sequence: CAWSAQRDTDTQYF. In nucleotides, the CDR3 is TGTGCCTGGAGTGCTCAGCGGGACACAGATACGCAGTATTTT.

The V call is TRBV5-1, the J call TRBJ2-5; no clear D gene. Trimming removed 4 bases at V and 2 bases at J, with 3 bases between. The germline V gene encodes CDR1 SGHRS and CDR2 YFSETQ. This CDR3 comprises 11 residues. The CDR3 sequence: CASSLQETQYF. CDR3 bases: TGCGCCAGCAGCCTGCAAGAGACCCAGTACTTC.

J is TRBJ2-2 and V is TRBV4-1; 10 nucleotides align to TRBD2. CDR3 size: 19 residues. Germline CDR1 is MGHRA and CDR2 is YSYEKL. V was pared by 3 bases and J by 0 bases, with 10 bases of the junction left unmatched. The CDR3: CASSHGALAGASNTGELFF. CDR3 nucleotides: TGCGCCAGCAGCCATGGGGCCCTAGCGGGGGCTTCGAACACCGGGGAGCTGTTTTTT.

This clone has a handful of counts. V gene TRBV29-1 combines with J gene TRBJ1-1, with D perhaps matching TRBD1 (5 bases). The CDR3 sequence is 13 residues long. The V end was cut by 8 bases, the J end by 7 bases, with 20 bases between. Germline V gene data show CDR1 as SQVTM and CDR2 as ANQGSEA. The chain's CDR3 is CSTQWVGVSEAFF. The CDR3 DNA reads as TGCAGCACCCAGTGGGTGGGGGTTAGTGAAGCTTTCTTT.

The chain recombines TRBV19 with TRBJ1-5; 7 nucleotides line up with TRBD1. This CDR3 contains 16 residues. Germline V gene data show CDR1 as LNHDA and CDR2 as SQIVND (reference sequence). After removal of 3 bases from V and 7 bases from J, the junction contained 12 bases not matched to a gene. CDR3 in DNA: TGTGCCAGTAGTATCGGGGACCGGACAGGTTGGCAGCCCCAGCATTTT. This encodes CASSIGDRTGWQPQHF.

The rearrangement uses TRBV19 and TRBJ1-5; tentatively, D is TRBD1 (5 bases). V lost 9 bases to trimming and J lost 2 bases, with 14 bases between them. Germline CDR1 LNHDA, CDR2 SQIVND (reference sequence). This CDR3 is 14 amino acids long. CDR3 amino acids: CASRIRVGNQPQHF. Written as DNA, the CDR3 is TGTGCCAGCAGGATCAGGGTGGGCAATCAGCCCCAGCATTTT.

The chain recombines TRBV7-8 with TRBJ2-1, with 7 bases identical to TRBD2. The V gene's germline CDR1 is SGHVS and CDR2 FQNEAQ. This CDR3 contains 15 residues. The ends lost 1 base at V and 6 bases at J; junction bases unmatched: 6. The CDR3 loop reads CASSLGGTTPNEQFF. For the CDR3, the DNA is TGTGCCAGCAGCTTAGGTGGGACTACCCCCAATGAGCAGTTCTTC.

The chain couples TRBV9 to TRBJ1-2; 8 bases line up with TRBD1. Germline V gives CDR1 SGDLS, CDR2 YYNGEE. CDR3 length: 19 residues. Unmatched junction bases numbered 17, after V lost 4 bases and J lost 0 bases. CDR3: CASSLVDRGPTPSNYGYTF. The CDR3 nucleotides are TGTGCCAGCAGCCTAGTAGACAGGGGCCCTACCCCTTCTAACTATGGCTACACCTTC.

The V gene is TRBV20-1, the J gene TRBJ2-7; no reliable D call. This CDR3 region has 11 residues. Germline CDR1 DFQATT, CDR2 SNEGSKA (reference sequence). Trimming took off 3 bases at V and 4 bases at J, with 7 bases between the two ends. This chain's CDR3 is CSASSQYEQYF. CDR3 DNA sequence: TGCAGTGCTAGTTCCCAGTACGAGCAGTACTTC.

The chain has TRBV30 and TRBJ1-1; D is possibly TRBD1 (6 bases). Trimming shortened V by 5 bases and J by 6 bases, and 16 bases separated the two germline ends. The V gene's germline CDR1 is GTSNPN and CDR2 SVGIG (reference sequence). This CDR3 has 13 residues. The CDR3 coding sequence is TGTGCCTGGGGAGGCCTCTGGGGGCCTGAAGCTTTCTTT. This translates into CAWGGLWGPEAFF.

V gene TRBV30 combines with J gene TRBJ2-7, with unresolved D. Germline CDR1 GTSNPN, CDR2 SVGIG (reference sequence). The CDR3 length is 13 residues. The ends were cut back, 8 bases at V and 0 bases at J, with 14 bases in the middle. CDR3 amino acids: CAGRAAGSYEQYF. DNA for the CDR3: TGTGCCGGAAGGGCCGCCGGCTCCTACGAGCAGTACTTC.